Here is one T cell receptor (beta chain) with its context. The CDR3 is 13 residues long. V was clipped by 6 bases and J by 1 base, with 12 bases between them. In germline, CDR1 is SQVTM, CDR2 ANQGSEA. This sample stems from a study of blood T cell repertoires in COVID-19. Study-wide background: PBMCs, B-cell-depleted T cells, or T cells were the source of the cDNA or gDNA that made up the material.

In the study's own analysis: Nucleated cell number was recorded as an estimate derived from reference gene primer amplification. Repertoires were generated with immunoSEQ multiplex PCR, while TCRdb's copy carries only in-frame clones and drops some. That table supplies the V and J calls and clone size; D and trimming were determined from the DNA. The sample shows roughly 290,000 clones, about 89% of them seen only once. The sequence came from a woman aged 45-59 years who had recovered from COVID-19. The chain is built from TRBV29-1 and TRBJ1-1; D perhaps matches TRBD1 (6 bases). Sequences were obtained from peripheral blood. CDR3 nucleotides: TGCAGCGTCGCTCAAGGGGGGAACACTGAAGCTTTCTTT. Its translation is CSVAQGGNTEAFF.